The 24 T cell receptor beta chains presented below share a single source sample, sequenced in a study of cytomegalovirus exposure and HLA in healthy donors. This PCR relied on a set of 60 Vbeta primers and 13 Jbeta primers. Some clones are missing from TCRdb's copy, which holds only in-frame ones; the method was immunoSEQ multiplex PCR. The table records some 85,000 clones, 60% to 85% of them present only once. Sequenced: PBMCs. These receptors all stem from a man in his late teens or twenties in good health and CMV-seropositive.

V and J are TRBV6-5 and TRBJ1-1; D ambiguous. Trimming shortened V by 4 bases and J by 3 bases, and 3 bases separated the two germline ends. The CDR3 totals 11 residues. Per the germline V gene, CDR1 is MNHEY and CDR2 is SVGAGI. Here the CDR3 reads CASSFYTEAFF. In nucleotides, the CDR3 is TGTGCCAGCAGTTTCTACACTGAAGCTTTCTTT.

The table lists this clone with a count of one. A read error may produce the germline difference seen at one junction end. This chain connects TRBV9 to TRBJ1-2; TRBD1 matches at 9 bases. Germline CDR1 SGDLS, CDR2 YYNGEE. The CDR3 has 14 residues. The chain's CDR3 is CASSVDPGQGTPIF. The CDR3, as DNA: TGTGCCAGCAGCGTAGATCCCGGACAGGGGACACCCATCTTC.

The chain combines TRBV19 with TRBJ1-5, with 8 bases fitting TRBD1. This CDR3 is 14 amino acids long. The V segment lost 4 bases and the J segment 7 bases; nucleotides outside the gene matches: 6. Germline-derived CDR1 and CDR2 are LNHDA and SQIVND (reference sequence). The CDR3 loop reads CASSTVQGEQPQHF. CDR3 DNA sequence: TGTGCCAGTAGTACTGTACAGGGGGAGCAGCCCCAGCATTTT.

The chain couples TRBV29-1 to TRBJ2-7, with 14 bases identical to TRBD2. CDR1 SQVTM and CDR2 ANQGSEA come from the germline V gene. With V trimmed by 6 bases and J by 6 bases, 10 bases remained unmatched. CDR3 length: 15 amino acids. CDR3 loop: CSVNRLAGGVGEQYF. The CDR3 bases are TGCAGCGTCAATCGACTAGCGGGAGGGGTAGGCGAGCAGTACTTC.

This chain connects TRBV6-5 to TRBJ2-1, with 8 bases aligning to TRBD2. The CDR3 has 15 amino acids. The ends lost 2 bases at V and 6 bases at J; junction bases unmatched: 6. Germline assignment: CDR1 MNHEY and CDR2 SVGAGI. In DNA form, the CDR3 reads TGTGCCAGCAGTTACCGGACTAGCTGGGGCAATGAGCAGTTCTTC. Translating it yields CASSYRTSWGNEQFF.

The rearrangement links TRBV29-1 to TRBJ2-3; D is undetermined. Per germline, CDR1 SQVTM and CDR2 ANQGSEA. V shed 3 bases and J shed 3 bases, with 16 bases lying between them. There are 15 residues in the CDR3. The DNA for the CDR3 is TGCAGCGTTGAGCAGGCCCAAATAGGTACAGATACGCAGTATTTT. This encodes CSVEQAQIGTDTQYF.

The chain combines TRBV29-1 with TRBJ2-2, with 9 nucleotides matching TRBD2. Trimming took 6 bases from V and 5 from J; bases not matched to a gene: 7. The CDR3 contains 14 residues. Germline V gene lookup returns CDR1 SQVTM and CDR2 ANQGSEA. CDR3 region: CSVATSGWTGELFF. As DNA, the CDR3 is TGCAGCGTGGCAACTAGCGGGTGGACCGGGGAGCTGTTTTTT.

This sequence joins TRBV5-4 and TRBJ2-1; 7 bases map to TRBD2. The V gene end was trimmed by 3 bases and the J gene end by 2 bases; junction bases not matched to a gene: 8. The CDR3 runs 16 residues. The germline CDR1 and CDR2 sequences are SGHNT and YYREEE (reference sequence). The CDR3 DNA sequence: TGTGCCAGCAGCTCCGGGGACTACTACGCCTACAATGAGCAGTTCTTC. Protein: CASSSGDYYAYNEQFF. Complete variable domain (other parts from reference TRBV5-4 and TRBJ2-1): ETGVTQSPTHLIKTRGQQVTLRCSSQSGHNTVSWYQQALGQGPQFIFQYYREEENGRGNFPPRFSGLQFPNYSSELNVNALELDDSALYLCASSSGDYYAYNEQFFGPGTRLTVL.

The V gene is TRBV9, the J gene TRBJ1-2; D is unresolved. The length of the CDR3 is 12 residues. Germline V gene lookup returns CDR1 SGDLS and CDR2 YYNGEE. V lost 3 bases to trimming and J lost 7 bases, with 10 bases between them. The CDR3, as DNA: TGTGCCAGCAGCGAGCTTATTCGTGGCTACACCTTC. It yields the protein CASSELIRGYTF.

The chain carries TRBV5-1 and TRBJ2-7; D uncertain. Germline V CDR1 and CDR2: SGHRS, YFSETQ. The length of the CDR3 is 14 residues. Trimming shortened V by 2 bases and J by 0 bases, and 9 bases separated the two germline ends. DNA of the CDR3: TGCGCCAGCAGCTTTAGCCACTCCTCCTACGAGCAGTACTTC. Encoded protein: CASSFSHSSYEQYF.

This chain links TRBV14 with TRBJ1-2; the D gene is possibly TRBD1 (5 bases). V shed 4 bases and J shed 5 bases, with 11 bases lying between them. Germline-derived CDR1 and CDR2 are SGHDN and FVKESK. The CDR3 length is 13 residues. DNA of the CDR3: TGTGCCAGCAGCCCGTACCCAGGGTATGGCTACACCTTC. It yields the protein CASSPYPGYGYTF.

CDR3 residues: CASSLTSQETQYF. DNA of the CDR3: TGCGCCAGCAGCCTGACAAGCCAAGAGACCCAGTACTTC. V usage is TRBV4-1 and J usage is TRBJ2-5; D not resolved. Per germline, CDR1 MGHRA and CDR2 YSYEKL. The V end was cut by 4 bases, the J end by 1 base, with 7 bases between. The CDR3 covers 13 residues.

Here the CDR3 DNA reads TGTGCCAGCACTCGCGGGGGCGCGTTGGGAACTGAAGCTTTCTTT. It is translated as CASTRGGALGTEAFF. V gene TRBV6-5 combines with J gene TRBJ1-1; tentatively, D is TRBD1 (6 bases). This CDR3 has 15 residues. Germline V lookup: CDR1 MNHEY, CDR2 SVGAGI. V lost 7 bases to trimming and J lost 5 bases, with 20 bases between them.

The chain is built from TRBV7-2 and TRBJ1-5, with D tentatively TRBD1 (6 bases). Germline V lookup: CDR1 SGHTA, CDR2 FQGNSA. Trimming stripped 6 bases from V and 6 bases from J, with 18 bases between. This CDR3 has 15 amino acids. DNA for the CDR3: TGTGCCAGCAGTTACCCCGGCACAGGGTTTCAGCCCCAGCATTTT. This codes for CASSYPGTGFQPQHF.

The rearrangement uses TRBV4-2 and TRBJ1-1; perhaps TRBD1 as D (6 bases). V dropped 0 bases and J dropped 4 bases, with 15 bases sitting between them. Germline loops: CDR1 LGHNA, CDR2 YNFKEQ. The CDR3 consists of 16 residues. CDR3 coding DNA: TGTGCCAGCAGCCAAGAAGGTAGGGGGTATAGCACTGAAGCTTTCTTT. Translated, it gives CASSQEGRGYSTEAFF.

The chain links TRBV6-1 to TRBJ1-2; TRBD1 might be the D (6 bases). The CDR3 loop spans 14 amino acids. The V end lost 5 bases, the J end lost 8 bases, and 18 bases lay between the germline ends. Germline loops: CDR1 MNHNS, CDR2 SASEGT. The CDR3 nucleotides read TGTGCCAGCAGTACGGGGACACCTTCAAAGGGCTACACCTTC. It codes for CASSTGTPSKGYTF.

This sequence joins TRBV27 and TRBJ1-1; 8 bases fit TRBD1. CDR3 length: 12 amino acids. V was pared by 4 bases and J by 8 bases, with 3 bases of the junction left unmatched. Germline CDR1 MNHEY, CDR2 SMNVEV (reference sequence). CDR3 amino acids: CASSSTGVEAFF. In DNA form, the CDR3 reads TGTGCCAGCAGTTCGACAGGGGTAGAAGCTTTCTTT.

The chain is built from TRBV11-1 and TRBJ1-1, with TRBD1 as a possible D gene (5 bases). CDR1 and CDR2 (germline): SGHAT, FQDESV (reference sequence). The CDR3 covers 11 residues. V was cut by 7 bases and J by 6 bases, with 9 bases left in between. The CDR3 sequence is CASKYRSEAFF. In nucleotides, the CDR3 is TGTGCCAGCAAGTACAGGTCTGAAGCTTTCTTT.

CDR3 coding DNA: TGTGCCAGCAGCGGGATGAACACTGAAGCTTTCTTT. It specifies CASSGMNTEAFF. V usage is TRBV27 and J usage is TRBJ1-1, with D uncertain. The CDR3 extends over 12 amino acids. The germline V and J ends were trimmed by 6 bases and 0 bases, with 5 bases remaining between them. CDR1 and CDR2 from the germline V gene are MNHEY and SMNVEV (reference sequence).

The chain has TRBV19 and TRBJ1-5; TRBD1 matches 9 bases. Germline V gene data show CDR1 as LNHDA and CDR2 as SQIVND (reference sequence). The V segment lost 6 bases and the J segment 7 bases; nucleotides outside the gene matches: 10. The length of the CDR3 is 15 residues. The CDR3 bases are TGTGCCAGTAGCTCGACCGGGACAGGGCCGCAGCCCCAGCATTTT. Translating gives CASSSTGTGPQPQHF.

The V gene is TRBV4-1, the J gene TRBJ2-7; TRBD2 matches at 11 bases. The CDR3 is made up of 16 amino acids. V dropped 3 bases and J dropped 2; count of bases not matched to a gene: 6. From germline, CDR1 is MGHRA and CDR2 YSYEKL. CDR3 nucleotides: TGCGCCAGCAGCCATAACCTACTAGCGGGGGCCTACGAGCAGTACTTC. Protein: CASSHNLLAGAYEQYF.

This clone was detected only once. CDR3 in DNA: TGTGCCAGCAGTTACTCGACTGGGACAGCCTACGAGCAGTACTTC. It yields the protein CASSYSTGTAYEQYF. The rearrangement uses TRBV6-5 and TRBJ2-7; 7 positions agree with TRBD1. V lost 0 bases to trimming and J lost 2 bases; unmatched junction nucleotides: 4. CDR3 length: 15 residues. Germline CDR1 reads MNHEY; CDR2 reads SVGAGI.

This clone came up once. The CDR3 DNA reads TGCGCCAGCAGCCAAGATTTGTCCATGGACGGGGGACAGAGAACTGAAGCTTTCTTT. Its translation: CASSQDLSMDGGQRTEAFF. This chain links TRBV4-1 with TRBJ1-1, with 7 positions matching TRBD1. Germline trimming cut 0 bases from V and 5 bases from J; bases unmatched to any gene: 18. The germline CDR1 and CDR2 sequences are MGHRA and YSYEKL. CDR3 size: 19 residues.

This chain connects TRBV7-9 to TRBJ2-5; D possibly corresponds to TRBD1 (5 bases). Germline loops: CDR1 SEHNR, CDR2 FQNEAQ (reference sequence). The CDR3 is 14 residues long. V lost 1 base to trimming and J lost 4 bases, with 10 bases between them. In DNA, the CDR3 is TGTGCCAGCAGCTTAGTTCAGGGTCCAGAGACCCAGTACTTC. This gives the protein CASSLVQGPETQYF.